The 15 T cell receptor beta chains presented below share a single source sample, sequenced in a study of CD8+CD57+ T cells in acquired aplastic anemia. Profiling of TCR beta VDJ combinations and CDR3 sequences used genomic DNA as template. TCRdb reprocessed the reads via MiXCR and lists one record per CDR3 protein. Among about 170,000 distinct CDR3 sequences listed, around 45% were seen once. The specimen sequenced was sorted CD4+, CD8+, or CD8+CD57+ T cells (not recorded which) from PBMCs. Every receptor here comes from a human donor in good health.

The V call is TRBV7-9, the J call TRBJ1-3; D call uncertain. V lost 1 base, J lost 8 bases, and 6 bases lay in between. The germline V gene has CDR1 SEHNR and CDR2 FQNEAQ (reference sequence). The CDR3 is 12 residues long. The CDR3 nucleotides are TGTGCCAGCAGCTTAGATCGGTACACCATATATTTT. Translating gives CASSLDRYTIYF.

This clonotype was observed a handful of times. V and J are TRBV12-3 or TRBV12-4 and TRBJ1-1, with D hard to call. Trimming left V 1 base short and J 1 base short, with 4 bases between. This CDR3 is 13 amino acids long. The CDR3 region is CASSLERNTEAFF. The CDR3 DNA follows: TGTGCCAGCAGTTTAGAGAGGAACACTGAAGCTTTCTTT.

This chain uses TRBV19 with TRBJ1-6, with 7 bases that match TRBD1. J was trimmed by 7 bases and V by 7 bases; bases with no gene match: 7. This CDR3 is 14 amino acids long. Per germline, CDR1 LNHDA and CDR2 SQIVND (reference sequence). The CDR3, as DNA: TGTGCCAGTACCACCGGGACAGACAATTCACCCCTCCACTTT. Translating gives CASTTGTDNSPLHF.

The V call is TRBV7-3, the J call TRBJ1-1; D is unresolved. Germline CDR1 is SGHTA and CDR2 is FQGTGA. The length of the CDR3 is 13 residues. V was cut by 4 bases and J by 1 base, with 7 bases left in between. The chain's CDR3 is CASSYDRNTEAFF. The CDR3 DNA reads TGTGCCAGCAGCTACGACCGGAACACTGAAGCTTTCTTT.

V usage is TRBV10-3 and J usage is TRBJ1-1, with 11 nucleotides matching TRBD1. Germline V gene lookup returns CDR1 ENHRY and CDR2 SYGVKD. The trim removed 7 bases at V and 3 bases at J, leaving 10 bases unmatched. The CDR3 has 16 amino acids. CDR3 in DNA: TGTGCCATCAAAGAGGCGGGACAGGGGGGACACACTGAAGCTTTCTTT. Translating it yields CAIKEAGQGGHTEAFF.

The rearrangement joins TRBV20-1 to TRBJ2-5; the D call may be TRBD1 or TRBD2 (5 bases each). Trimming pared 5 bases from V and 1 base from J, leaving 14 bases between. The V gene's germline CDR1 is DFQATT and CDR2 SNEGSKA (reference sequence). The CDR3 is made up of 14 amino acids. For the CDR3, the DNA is TGCAGTGCTCCCTTGGGACCGTTCCAAGAGACCCAGTACTTC. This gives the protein CSAPLGPFQETQYF.

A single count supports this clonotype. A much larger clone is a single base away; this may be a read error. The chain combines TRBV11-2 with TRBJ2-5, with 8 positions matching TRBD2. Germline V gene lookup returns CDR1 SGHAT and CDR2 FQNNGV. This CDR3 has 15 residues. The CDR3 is CASSLASGPQVTQYF. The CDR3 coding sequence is TGTGCCAGCAGCTTGGCTAGCGGGCCTCAAGTGACCCAGTACTTC.

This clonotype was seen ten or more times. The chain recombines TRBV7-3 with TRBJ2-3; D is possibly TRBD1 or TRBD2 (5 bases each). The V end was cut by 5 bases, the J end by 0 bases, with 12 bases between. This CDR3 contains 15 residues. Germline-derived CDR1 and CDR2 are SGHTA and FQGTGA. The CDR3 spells CASSRGRESTDTQYF. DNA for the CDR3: TGTGCCAGCAGCAGGGGACGAGAAAGCACAGATACGCAGTATTTT.

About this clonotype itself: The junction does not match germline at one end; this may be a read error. CDR3: CASSRRQGHLNQPQHF. CDR3 DNA: TGTGCCAGCAGTCGCCGACAGGGCCATCTCAATCAGCCCCAGCATTTT. This chain uses TRBV24-1 with TRBJ1-5; 7 bases are a match to TRBD1. Germline V gene sequence: CDR1 KGHDR, CDR2 SFDVKD. The CDR3 is made up of 16 amino acids.

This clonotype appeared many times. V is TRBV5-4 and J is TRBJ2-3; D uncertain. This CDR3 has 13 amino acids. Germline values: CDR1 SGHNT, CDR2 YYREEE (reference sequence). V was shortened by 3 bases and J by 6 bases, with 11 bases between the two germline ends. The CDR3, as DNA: TGTGCCAGCAGCTCCGATCGCGTGGATACGCAGTATTTT. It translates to CASSSDRVDTQYF.

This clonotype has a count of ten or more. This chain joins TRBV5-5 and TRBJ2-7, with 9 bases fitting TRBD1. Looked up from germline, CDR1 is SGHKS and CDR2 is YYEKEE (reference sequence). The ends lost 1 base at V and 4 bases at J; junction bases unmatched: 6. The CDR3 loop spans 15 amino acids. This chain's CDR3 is CASSLSGTGLYEQYF. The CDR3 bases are TGTGCCAGCAGCTTGTCTGGGACAGGGCTGTACGAGCAGTACTTC. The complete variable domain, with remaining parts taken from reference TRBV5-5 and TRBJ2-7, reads DAGVTQSPTHLIKTRGQQVTLRCSPISGHKSVSWYQQVLGQGPQFIFQYYEKEERGRGNFPDRFSARQFPNYSSELNVNALLLGDSALYLCASSLSGTGLYEQYFGPGTRLTVT.

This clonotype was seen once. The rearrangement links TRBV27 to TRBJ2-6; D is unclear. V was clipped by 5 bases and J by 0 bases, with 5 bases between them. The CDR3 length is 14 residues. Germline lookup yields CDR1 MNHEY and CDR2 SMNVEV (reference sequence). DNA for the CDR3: TGTGCCAGCAGTCCTCTCTCTGGGGCCAACGTCCTGACTTTC. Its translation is CASSPLSGANVLTF. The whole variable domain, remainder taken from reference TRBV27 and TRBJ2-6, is EAQVTQNPRYLITVTGKKLTVTCSQNMNHEYMSWYRQDPGLGLRQIYYSMNVEVTDKGDVPEGYKVSRKEKRNFPLILESPSPNQTSLYFCASSPLSGANVLTFGAGSRLTVL.

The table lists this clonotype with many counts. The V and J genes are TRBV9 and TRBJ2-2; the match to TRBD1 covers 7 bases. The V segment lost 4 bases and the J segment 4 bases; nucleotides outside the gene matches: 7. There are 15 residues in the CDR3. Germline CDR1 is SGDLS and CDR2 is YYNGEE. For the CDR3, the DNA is TGTGCCAGCAGCCCAAGGACAGGACCCACCGGGGAGCTGTTTTTT. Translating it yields CASSPRTGPTGELFF.

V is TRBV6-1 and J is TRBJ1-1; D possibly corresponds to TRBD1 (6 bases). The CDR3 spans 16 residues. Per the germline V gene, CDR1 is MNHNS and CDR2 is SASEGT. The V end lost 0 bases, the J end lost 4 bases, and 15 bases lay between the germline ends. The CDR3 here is CASSEAWGLWGTEAFF. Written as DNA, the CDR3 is TGTGCCAGCAGTGAAGCGTGGGGGCTTTGGGGCACTGAAGCTTTCTTT.

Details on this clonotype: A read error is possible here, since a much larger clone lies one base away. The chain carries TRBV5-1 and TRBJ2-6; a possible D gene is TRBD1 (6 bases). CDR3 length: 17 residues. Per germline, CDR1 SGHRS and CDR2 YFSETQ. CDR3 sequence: CASSLLTGISEANVLTF. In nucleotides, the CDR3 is TGCGCCAGCAGCTTGCTGACAGGTATATCTGAGGCCAACGTCCTGACTTTC.